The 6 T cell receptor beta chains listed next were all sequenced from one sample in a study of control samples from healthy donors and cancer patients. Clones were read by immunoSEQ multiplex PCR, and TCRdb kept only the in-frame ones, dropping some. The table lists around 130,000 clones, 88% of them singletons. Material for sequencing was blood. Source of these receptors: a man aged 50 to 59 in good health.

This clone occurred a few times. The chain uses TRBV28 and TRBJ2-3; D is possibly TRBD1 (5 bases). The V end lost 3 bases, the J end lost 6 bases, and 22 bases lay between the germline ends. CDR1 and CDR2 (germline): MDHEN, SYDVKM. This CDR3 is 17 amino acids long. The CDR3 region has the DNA TGTGCCAGCAGTTTCGGTGTCAGGGTTCGGCGTGGGGATACGCAGTATTTT. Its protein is CASSFGVRVRRGDTQYF.

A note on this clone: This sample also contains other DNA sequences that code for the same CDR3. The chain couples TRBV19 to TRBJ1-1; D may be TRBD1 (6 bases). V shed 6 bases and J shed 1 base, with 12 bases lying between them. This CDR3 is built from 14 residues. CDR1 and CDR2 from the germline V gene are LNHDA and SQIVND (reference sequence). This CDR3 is CASSITGPNTEAFF. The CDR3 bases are TGTGCCAGTAGCATAACAGGGCCGAACACTGAAGCTTTCTTT.

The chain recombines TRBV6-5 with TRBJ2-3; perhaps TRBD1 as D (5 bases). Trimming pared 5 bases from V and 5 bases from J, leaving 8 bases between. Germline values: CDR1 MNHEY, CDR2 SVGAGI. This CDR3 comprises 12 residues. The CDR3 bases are TGTGCCAGCAGTAGAGACAGAGATACGCAGTATTTT. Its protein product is CASSRDRDTQYF.

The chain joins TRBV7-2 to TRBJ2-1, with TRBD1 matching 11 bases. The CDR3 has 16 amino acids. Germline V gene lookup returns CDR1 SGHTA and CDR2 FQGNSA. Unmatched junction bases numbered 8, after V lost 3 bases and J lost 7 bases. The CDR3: CASSFFGQGASNEQFF. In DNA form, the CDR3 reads TGTGCCAGCAGCTTTTTTGGACAGGGGGCCTCTAATGAGCAGTTCTTC.

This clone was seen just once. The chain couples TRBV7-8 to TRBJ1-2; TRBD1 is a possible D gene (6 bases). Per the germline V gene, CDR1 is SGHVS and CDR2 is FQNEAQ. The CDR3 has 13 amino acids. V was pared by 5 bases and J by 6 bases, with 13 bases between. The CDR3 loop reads CASSPPGVHGYTF. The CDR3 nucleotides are TGTGCCAGCAGCCCACCAGGGGTCCATGGCTACACCTTC.

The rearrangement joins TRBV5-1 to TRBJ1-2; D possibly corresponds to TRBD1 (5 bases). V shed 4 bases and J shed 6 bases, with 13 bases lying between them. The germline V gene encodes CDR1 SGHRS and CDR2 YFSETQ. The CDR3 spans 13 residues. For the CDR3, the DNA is TGCGCCAGCAGCCGAGGACACAACGATGGCTACACCTTC. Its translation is CASSRGHNDGYTF.